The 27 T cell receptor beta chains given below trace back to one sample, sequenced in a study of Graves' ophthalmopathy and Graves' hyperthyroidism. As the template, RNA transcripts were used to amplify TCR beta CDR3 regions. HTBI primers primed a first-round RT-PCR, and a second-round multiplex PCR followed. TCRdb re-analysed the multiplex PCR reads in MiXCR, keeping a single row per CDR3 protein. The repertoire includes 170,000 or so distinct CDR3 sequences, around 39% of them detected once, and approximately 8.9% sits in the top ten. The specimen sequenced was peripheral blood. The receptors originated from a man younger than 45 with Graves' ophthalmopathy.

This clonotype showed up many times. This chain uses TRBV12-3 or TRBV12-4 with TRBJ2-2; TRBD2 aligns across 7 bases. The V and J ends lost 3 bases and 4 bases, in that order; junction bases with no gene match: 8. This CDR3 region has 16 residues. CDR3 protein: CASSFTGLAVTGELFF. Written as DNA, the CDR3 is TGTGCCAGCAGTTTCACCGGCCTAGCGGTCACCGGGGAGCTGTTTTTT.

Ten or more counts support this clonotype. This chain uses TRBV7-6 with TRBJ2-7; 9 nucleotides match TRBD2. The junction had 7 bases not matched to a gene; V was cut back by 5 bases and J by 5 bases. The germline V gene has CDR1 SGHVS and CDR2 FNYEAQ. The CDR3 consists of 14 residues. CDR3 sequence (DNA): TGTGCCAGCAGCCCCGGGACTAGCATCAACGAGCAGTACTTC. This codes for CASSPGTSINEQYF.

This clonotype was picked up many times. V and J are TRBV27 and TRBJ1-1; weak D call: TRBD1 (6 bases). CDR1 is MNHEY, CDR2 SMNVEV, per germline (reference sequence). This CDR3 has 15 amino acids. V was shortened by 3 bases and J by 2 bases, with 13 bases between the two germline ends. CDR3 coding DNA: TGTGCCAGCAGTTTTATAGGGGGTGGAAACACTGAAGCTTTCTTT. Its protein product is CASSFIGGGNTEAFF.

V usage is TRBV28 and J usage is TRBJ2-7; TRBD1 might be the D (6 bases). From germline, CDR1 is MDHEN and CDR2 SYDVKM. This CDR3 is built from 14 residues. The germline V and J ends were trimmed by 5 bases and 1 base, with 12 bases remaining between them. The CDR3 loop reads CASSPQGKSYEQYF. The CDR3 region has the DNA TGTGCCAGCAGTCCTCAGGGGAAATCCTACGAGCAGTACTTC.

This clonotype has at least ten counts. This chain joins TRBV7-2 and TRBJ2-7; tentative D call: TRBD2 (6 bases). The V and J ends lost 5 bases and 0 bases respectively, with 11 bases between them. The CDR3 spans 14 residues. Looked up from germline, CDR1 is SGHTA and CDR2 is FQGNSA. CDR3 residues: CASSQGLNSYEQYF. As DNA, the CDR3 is TGTGCCAGCAGCCAGGGACTGAACTCCTACGAGCAGTACTTC.

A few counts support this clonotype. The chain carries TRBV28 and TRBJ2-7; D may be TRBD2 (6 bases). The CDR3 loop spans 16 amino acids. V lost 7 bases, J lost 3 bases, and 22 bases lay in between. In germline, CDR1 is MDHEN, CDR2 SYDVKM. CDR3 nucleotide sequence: TGTGCCAGCAACGACCCGGCGGGGTCTTCGCACTACGAGCAGTACTTC. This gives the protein CASNDPAGSSHYEQYF.

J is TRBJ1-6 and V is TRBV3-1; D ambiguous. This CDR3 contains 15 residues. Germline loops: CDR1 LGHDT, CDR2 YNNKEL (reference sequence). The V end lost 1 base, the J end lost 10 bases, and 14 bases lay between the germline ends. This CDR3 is CASSQGPTASSPLHF. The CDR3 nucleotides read TGTGCCAGCAGCCAAGGACCTACCGCCAGCTCACCCCTCCACTTT.

The DNA for the CDR3 is TGTGCCAGCAGTTACGCGGGAGGTCCCTTTTACGAGCAGTACTTC. The encoded protein is CASSYAGGPFYEQYF. The chain links TRBV7-8 to TRBJ2-7, with 8 bases lining up with TRBD2. The CDR3 is 15 amino acids. J gave up 4 bases and V 6 bases, and 11 bases lay outside the gene matches. Germline V gene sequence: CDR1 SGHVS, CDR2 FQNEAQ.

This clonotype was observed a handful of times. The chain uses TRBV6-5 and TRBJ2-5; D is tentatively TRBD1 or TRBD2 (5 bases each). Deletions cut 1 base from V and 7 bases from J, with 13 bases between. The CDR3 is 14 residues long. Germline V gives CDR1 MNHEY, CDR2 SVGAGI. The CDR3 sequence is CASSYFGTEGTQYF. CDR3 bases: TGTGCCAGCAGTTACTTCGGGACCGAGGGGACCCAGTACTTC.

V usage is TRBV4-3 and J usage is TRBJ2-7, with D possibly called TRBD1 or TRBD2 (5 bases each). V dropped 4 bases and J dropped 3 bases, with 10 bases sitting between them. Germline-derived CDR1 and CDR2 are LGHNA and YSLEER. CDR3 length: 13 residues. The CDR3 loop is CASSPGPHYEQYF. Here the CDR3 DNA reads TGCGCCAGCAGCCCGGGGCCTCACTACGAGCAGTACTTC.

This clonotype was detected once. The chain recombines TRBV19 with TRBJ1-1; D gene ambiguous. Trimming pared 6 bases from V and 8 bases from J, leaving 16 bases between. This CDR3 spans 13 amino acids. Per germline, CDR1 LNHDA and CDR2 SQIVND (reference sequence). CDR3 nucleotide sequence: TGTGCCAGTAGCCCGGCCGCCCTTGGGGAAGCTTTCTTT. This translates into CASSPAALGEAFF.

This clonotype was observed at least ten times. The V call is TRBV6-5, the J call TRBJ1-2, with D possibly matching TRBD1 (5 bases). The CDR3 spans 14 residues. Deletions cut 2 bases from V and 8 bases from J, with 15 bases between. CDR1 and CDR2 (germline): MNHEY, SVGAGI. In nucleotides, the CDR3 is TGTGCCAGCAGTTACGACTTGGGGGACGGAGGCTACACCTTC. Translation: CASSYDLGDGGYTF.

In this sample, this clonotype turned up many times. CDR3 in amino acids: CASSSTARQPQHF. The DNA of the CDR3 is TGTGCCAGCAGCTCAACAGCGCGGCAGCCCCAGCATTTT. The J gene is TRBJ1-5, the V gene TRBV7-2, with unresolved D. Trimming removed 4 bases at V and 7 bases at J, with 11 bases between. The germline CDR1 and CDR2 sequences are SGHTA and FQGNSA. There are 13 residues in the CDR3. Drawing the rest from reference TRBV7-2 and TRBJ1-5, the complete variable domain is GAGVSQSPSNKVTEKGKDVELRCDPISGHTALYWYRQSLGQGLEFLIYFQGNSAPDKSGLPSDRFSAERTGGSVSTLTIQRTQQEDSAVYLCASSSTARQPQHFGDGTRLSIL.

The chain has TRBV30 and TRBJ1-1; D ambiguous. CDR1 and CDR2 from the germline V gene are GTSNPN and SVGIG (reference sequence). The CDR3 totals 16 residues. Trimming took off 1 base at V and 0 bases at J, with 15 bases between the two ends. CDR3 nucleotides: TGTGCCTGGAGTGAGCAATTCCGGACCCTGAACACTGAAGCTTTCTTT. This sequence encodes CAWSEQFRTLNTEAFF.

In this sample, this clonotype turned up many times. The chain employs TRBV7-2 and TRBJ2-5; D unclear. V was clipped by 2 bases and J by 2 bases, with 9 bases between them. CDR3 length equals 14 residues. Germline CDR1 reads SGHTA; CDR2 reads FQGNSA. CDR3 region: CASSLRVIQETQYF. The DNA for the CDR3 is TGTGCCAGCAGCTTAAGGGTCATACAAGAGACCCAGTACTTC.

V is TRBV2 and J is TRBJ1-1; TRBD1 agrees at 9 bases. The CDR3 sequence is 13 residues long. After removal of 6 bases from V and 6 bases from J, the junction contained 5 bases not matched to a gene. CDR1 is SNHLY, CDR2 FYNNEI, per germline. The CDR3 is CASRVQGASEAFF. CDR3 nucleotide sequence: TGTGCCAGCAGGGTACAGGGGGCATCTGAAGCTTTCTTT.

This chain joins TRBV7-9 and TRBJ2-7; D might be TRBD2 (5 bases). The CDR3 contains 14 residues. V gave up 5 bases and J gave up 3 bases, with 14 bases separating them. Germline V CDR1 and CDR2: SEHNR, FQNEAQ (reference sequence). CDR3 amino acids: CASSHVGNDYEQYF. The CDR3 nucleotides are TGTGCCAGCAGCCACGTCGGGAACGACTACGAGCAGTACTTC.

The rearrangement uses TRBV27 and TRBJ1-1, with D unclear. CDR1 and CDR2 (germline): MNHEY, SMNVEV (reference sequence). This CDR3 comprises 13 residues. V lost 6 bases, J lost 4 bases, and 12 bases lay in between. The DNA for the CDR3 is TGTGCCAGCAGCAAAGGCCCCGGCACTGAAGCTTTCTTT. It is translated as CASSKGPGTEAFF.

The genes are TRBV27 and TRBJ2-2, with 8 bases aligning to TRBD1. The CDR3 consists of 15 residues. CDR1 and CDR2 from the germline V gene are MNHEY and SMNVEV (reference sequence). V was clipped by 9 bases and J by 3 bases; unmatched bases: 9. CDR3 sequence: CASRGLDRDTGELFF. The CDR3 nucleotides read TGTGCCAGTCGGGGGTTGGACAGGGACACCGGGGAGCTGTTTTTT.

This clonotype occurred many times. In DNA, the CDR3 is TGTGCCAGCACTCACAGGGAGGGGACCCAGTACTTC. Translating it yields CASTHREGTQYF. The J gene is TRBJ2-5, the V gene TRBV7-2; D may be TRBD2 (7 bases). Germline-derived CDR1 and CDR2 are SGHTA and FQGNSA. Between the trimmed V and J ends, which lost 7 bases and 7 bases, there was a span of 13 bases. CDR3 length: 12 amino acids.

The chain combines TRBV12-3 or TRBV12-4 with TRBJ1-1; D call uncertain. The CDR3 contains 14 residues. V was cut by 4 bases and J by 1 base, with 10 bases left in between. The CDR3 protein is CASSSPDGNTEAFF. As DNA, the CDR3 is TGTGCCAGCAGTTCTCCCGACGGGAACACTGAAGCTTTCTTT.

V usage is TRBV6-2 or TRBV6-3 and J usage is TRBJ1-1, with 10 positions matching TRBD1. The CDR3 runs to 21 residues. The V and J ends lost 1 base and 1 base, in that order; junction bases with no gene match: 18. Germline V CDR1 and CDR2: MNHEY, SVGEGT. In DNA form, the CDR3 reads TGTGCCAGCAGTTACTGGGGGGACAGGGGACCCTATCGATACTCGAACACTGAAGCTTTCTTT. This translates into CASSYWGDRGPYRYSNTEAFF.

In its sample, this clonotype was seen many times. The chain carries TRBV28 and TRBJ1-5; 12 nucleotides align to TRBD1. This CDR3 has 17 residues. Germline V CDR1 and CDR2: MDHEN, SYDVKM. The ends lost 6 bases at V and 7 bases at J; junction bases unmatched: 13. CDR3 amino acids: CASRSTRGQGAGQPQHF. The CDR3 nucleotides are TGTGCCAGCAGATCAACTCGGGGACAGGGGGCCGGGCAGCCCCAGCATTTT.

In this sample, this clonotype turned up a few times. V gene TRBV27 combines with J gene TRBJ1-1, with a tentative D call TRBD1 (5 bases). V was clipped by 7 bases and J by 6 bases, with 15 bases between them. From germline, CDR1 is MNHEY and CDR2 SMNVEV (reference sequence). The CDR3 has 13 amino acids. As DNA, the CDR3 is TGTGCCAGCAAGGCCCGGGGCGAGCCTGAAGCTTTCTTT. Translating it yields CASKARGEPEAFF.

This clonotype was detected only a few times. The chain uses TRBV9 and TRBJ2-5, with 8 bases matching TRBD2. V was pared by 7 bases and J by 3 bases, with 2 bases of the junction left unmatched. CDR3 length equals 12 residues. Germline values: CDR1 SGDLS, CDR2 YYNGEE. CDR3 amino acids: CASGAGEETQYF. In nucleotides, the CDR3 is TGTGCCAGCGGAGCGGGAGAAGAGACCCAGTACTTC.

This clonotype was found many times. In nucleotides, the CDR3 is TGTGCCAGCAGCCCCTCTAGCGGGAGTGACAAGACCCAGTACTTC. It translates to CASSPSSGSDKTQYF. The chain carries TRBV7-2 and TRBJ2-5; 10 bases line up with TRBD2. CDR1 is SGHTA, CDR2 FQGNSA, per germline. J gave up 6 bases and V 5 bases, and 9 bases lay outside the gene matches. There are 15 residues in the CDR3. Full variable domain (missing parts from reference TRBV7-2 and TRBJ2-5): GAGVSQSPSNKVTEKGKDVELRCDPISGHTALYWYRQSLGQGLEFLIYFQGNSAPDKSGLPSDRFSAERTGGSVSTLTIQRTQQEDSAVYLCASSPSSGSDKTQYFGPGTRLLVL.

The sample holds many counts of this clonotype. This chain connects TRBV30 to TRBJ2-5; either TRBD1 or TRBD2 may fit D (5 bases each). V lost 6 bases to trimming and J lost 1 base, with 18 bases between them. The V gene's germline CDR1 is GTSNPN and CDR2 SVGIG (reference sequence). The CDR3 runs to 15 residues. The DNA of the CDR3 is TGTGCCTGCCAAAGGGGCGGGTCGCTCCAAGAGACCCAGTACTTC. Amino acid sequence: CACQRGGSLQETQYF.